This T cell receptor beta chain was recovered during a study of T cells in Graves' hyperthyroidism and ophthalmopathy. Findings and limits, study-wide: A 13 V-J model separated ophthalmopathy from stable hyperthyroidism.

The source material, RNA transcripts, was used to amplify TCR beta CDR3 regions. TCR CDR3 underwent first-round RT-PCR with the HTBI primer set. TCRdb fed the multiplex PCR reads into MiXCR, producing one record per CDR3 protein. The table shows approximately 610,000 distinct CDR3 sequences, with around 15% occurring only once. Trimming took off 0 bases at V and 2 bases at J, with 11 bases between the two ends. Germline CDR1 reads LGHDT; CDR2 reads YNNKEL (reference sequence). This CDR3 is built from 16 residues. This clonotype has a handful of counts. Its antigen remains unidentified. The sample comprised blood. This receptor was identified in a woman between 18 and 30 years old with Graves' hyperthyroidism. The chain has TRBV3-1 and TRBJ1-5; maybe TRBD1 (5 bases). The CDR3 loop is CASSQDPGGGNQPQHF. As DNA, the CDR3 is TGTGCCAGCAGCCAAGATCCCGGGGGGGGCAATCAGCCCCAGCATTTT.